Given below is one T cell receptor (beta chain) in context. Its target is unknown. The data were taken from a study of cytomegalovirus exposure and HLA in healthy donors. General study results and limits: According to a later analysis, donors in an Asian-associated ancestry cluster reportedly had fewer N-insertions than the 666-donor mean.

Primers: 60 Vbeta forward and 13 Jbeta reverse. Assay: immunoSEQ multiplex PCR; the TCRdb copy retains only in-frame clones and omits some. Seen in this sample are some 150,000 clones; the ten most common clones hold about 0.79%. Sequencing was carried out using PBMCs. This TCR came from a woman between 18 and 30 years old in good health and CMV-seropositive.

CDR3 nucleotide sequence: TGTGCCAGCAGCTTTCGGACAGTCCGATCACCCCTCCACTTT. It specifies CASSFRTVRSPLHF. The rearrangement joins TRBV7-9 to TRBJ1-6; the D gene is possibly TRBD1 (6 bases). With 3 bases removed from V and 10 bases from J, the gap between germline ends came to 13 bases. The CDR3 totals 14 residues. From germline, CDR1 is SEHNR and CDR2 FQNEAQ (reference sequence).